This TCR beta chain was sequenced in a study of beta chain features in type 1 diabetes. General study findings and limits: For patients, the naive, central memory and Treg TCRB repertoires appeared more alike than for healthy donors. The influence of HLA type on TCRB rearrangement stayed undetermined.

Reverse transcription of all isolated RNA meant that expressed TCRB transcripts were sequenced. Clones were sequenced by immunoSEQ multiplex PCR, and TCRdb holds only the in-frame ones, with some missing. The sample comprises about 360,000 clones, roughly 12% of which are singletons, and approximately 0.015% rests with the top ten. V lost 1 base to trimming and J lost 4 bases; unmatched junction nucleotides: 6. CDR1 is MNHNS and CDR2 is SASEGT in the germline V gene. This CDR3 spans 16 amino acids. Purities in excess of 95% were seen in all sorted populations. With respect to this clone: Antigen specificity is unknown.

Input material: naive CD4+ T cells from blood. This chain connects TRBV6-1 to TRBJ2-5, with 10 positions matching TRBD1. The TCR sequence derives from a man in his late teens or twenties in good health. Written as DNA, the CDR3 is TGTGCCAGCAGTGAAGTGACAGGGGGCGCCGGAGAGACCCAGTACTTC. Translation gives CASSEVTGGAGETQYF.